A single sample gave rise to the 32 T cell receptor beta chains below, sequenced in a study of blood T cell repertoires in COVID-19. Sequencing was performed with immunoSEQ multiplex PCR; in TCRdb, only in-frame clones are kept and a portion is missing. The sample has approximately 170,000 clones, more than 75% seen once; the top ten hold roughly 2%. The material sequenced was peripheral blood. The source is a man aged 45-60 years who had recovered from COVID-19.

The V gene is TRBV6-5, the J gene TRBJ2-7, with a tentative D call TRBD2 (6 bases). V shed 5 bases and J shed 6 bases, with 17 bases lying between them. Germline lookup yields CDR1 MNHEY and CDR2 SVGAGI. The length of the CDR3 is 14 residues. CDR3 amino acids: CASSPLGGEAEQYF. In DNA, the CDR3 is TGTGCCAGCAGTCCCTTGGGGGGAGAGGCCGAGCAGTACTTC.

The chain couples TRBV19 to TRBJ1-6; D not resolved. The germline gives CDR1 LNHDA, CDR2 SQIVND (reference sequence). CDR3 length equals 13 residues. V was cut by 4 bases and J by 8 bases, with 9 bases left in between. The CDR3: CASSKWEDSPLHF. The CDR3 coding sequence is TGTGCCAGTAGTAAATGGGAGGATTCACCCCTCCACTTT.

J is TRBJ1-5 and V is TRBV4-3; D uncertain. In germline, CDR1 is LGHNA, CDR2 YSLEER. The CDR3 length is 15 residues. The V end was cut by 0 bases, the J end by 0 bases, with 6 bases between. The CDR3 DNA reads TGCGCCAGCAGCCAAGAGGCCGATAGCAATCAGCCCCAGCATTTT. Its protein product is CASSQEADSNQPQHF.

The V gene is TRBV19, the J gene TRBJ1-6, with TRBD1 matching over 8 bases. This CDR3 has 16 amino acids. V trimming: 6 bases; J trimming: 14 bases; junction bases outside the gene matches: 18. The V gene's germline CDR1 is LNHDA and CDR2 SQIVND (reference sequence). In DNA, the CDR3 is TGTGCCAGTAGCCCTGGGGTGGACAGGGTGAATTTGGCCCTCCACTTT. It codes for CASSPGVDRVNLALHF.

V and J are TRBV15 and TRBJ1-5; D possibly corresponds to TRBD1 (6 bases). V was cut by 1 base and J by 4 bases, with 8 bases left in between. This CDR3 region has 14 residues. Germline CDR1 LNHNV, CDR2 YYDKDF (reference sequence). CDR3 region: CATSRAGVNQPQHF. CDR3 nucleotides: TGTGCCACCAGCAGAGCAGGGGTTAATCAGCCCCAGCATTTT. The full variable domain, its missing parts supplied by reference TRBV15 and TRBJ1-5, is DAMVIQNPRYQVTQFGKPVTLSCSQTLNHNVMYWYQQKSSQAPKLLFHYYDKDFNNEADTPDNFQSRRPNTSFCFLDIRSPGLGDTAMYLCATSRAGVNQPQHFGDGTRLSIL.

The V and J genes are TRBV7-2 and TRBJ2-2, with 9 bases matching TRBD2. The germline V gene encodes CDR1 SGHTA and CDR2 FQGNSA. This CDR3 comprises 17 residues. V was clipped by 2 bases and J by 4 bases; unmatched bases: 8. The CDR3 nucleotides are TGTGCCAGCAGCTTACACGGGCGGGGGGGAACCACCGGGGAGCTGTTTTTT. The encoded protein is CASSLHGRGGTTGELFF. The full variable domain, completed using reference TRBV7-2 and TRBJ2-2, is GAGVSQSPSNKVTEKGKDVELRCDPISGHTALYWYRQSLGQGLEFLIYFQGNSAPDKSGLPSDRFSAERTGGSVSTLTIQRTQQEDSAVYLCASSLHGRGGTTGELFFGEGSRLTVL.

The V gene is TRBV29-1, the J gene TRBJ1-2, with D unclear. Trimming took 7 bases from V and 6 from J, leaving 9 bases between them. The CDR3 runs to 10 residues. CDR1 SQVTM and CDR2 ANQGSEA come from the germline V gene. The CDR3 sequence: CSARQDGYTF. The CDR3 bases are TGCAGCGCTCGACAAGATGGCTACACCTTC. The full variable domain, in which reference TRBV29-1 and TRBJ1-2 provide the parts outside the CDR3, is SAVISQKPSRDICQRGTSLTIQCQVDSQVTMMFWYRQQPGQSLTLIATANQGSEATYESGFVIDKFPISRPNLTFSTLTVSNMSPEDSSIYLCSARQDGYTFGSGTRLTVV.

The rearrangement uses TRBV7-2 and TRBJ2-3, with 9 bases matching TRBD1. Germline V gene data show CDR1 as SGHTA and CDR2 as FQGNSA. This CDR3 is 17 amino acids long. V was pared by 7 bases and J by 0 bases, with 11 bases of the junction left unmatched. CDR3 DNA: TGTGCCAGCACCCAACAGGGGGCGAAAAGTAGCACAGATACGCAGTATTTT. Amino acids: CASTQQGAKSSTDTQYF.

The J gene is TRBJ2-3, the V gene TRBV29-1; TRBD1 agrees at 9 bases. The germline V gene encodes CDR1 SQVTM and CDR2 ANQGSEA. The CDR3 covers 15 residues. V lost 5 bases to trimming and J lost 0 bases; unmatched junction nucleotides: 6. CDR3 amino acids: CSVILQGASTDTQYF. CDR3 nucleotides: TGCAGCGTTATCCTACAGGGGGCTAGCACAGATACGCAGTATTTT.

This chain joins TRBV7-9 and TRBJ1-5; D unresolved. Germline CDR1 SEHNR, CDR2 FQNEAQ (reference sequence). The ends were cut back, 4 bases at V and 5 bases at J, with 6 bases in the middle. There are 12 residues in the CDR3. The CDR3 region is CASSYGDQPQHF. For the CDR3, the DNA is TGTGCCAGCAGCTACGGGGATCAGCCCCAGCATTTT.

The chain links TRBV19 to TRBJ2-2; possible D gene TRBD2, 6 bases. The CDR3 runs 13 residues. V lost 7 bases and J lost 7, with 13 bases in between. Germline V gene lookup returns CDR1 LNHDA and CDR2 SQIVND (reference sequence). The CDR3 DNA follows: TGTGCCAGTATCGGGGGAGCGGGCGGGGAGCTGTTTTTT. Its translation: CASIGGAGGELFF. The variable domain in full, completed from reference TRBV19 and TRBJ2-2, reads DGGITQSPKYLFRKEGQNVTLSCEQNLNHDAMYWYRQDPGQGLRLIYYSQIVNDFQKGDIAEGYSVSREKKESFPLTVTSAQKNPTAFYLCASIGGAGGELFFGEGSRLTVL.

This sequence joins TRBV3-1 (or the pseudogene TRBV3-2) and TRBJ2-5; 12 bases agree with TRBD2. V dropped 0 bases and J dropped 0; count of bases not matched to a gene: 8. This CDR3 is built from 19 residues. Germline CDR1 and CDR2: LGHDT and YNNKEL (reference sequence). The CDR3 spells CASSQDVASGGAHQETQYF. In DNA form, the CDR3 reads TGTGCCAGCAGCCAAGATGTAGCTAGCGGGGGGGCCCACCAAGAGACCCAGTACTTC.

This chain links TRBV4-3 with TRBJ2-7; weak D call: TRBD2 (7 bases). CDR1 is LGHNA, CDR2 YSLEER, per germline. V lost 4 bases to trimming and J lost 1 base, with 14 bases between them. This CDR3 has 15 residues. This CDR3 is CASSREGDGSYEQYF. In DNA, the CDR3 is TGCGCCAGCAGCCGGGAGGGGGACGGGTCCTACGAGCAGTACTTC.

This clone has more than one count but fewer than ten. This sequence joins TRBV18 and TRBJ2-1; D possibly corresponds to TRBD1 (5 bases). Between the trimmed V and J ends, which lost 3 bases and 6 bases, there was a span of 18 bases. This CDR3 is built from 16 residues. Germline-derived CDR1 and CDR2 are KGHSH and LQKENI. Here the CDR3 DNA reads TGTGCCAGCTCACCCCTCCCGTTAGACAGAAGCAATGAGCAGTTCTTC. Its protein product is CASSPLPLDRSNEQFF.

This chain connects TRBV19 to TRBJ2-4, with D hard to call. Between the trimmed V and J ends, which lost 5 bases and 0 bases, there was a span of 11 bases. The germline V gene encodes CDR1 LNHDA and CDR2 SQIVND (reference sequence). This CDR3 comprises 15 residues. Here the CDR3 DNA reads TGTGCCAGTAGTTCCCAGGCTTTAGCCAAAAACATTCAGTACTTC. Its translation is CASSSQALAKNIQYF.

The V gene is TRBV7-3, the J gene TRBJ2-3, with TRBD2 identical over 13 bases. CDR3 size: 18 residues. V lost 5 bases and J lost 1; bases outside the gene matches: 9. Germline assignment: CDR1 SGHTA and CDR2 FQGTGA. CDR3 DNA: TGTGCCAGCAGCCTTACTAGCGGGAGGGCCCGGGGCACAGATACGCAGTATTTT. The encoded protein is CASSLTSGRARGTDTQYF.

A remark on this clone: At one of its ends the junction is not consistent with the germline gene, which may arise from a read error. For the CDR3, the DNA is TGTGCCAGCAGGGAAGGGGGTAACCGGGGATCACCCCTCCACTTT. Protein product: CASREGGNRGSPLHF. The chain recombines TRBV6-1 with TRBJ1-6, with D tentatively TRBD1 (6 bases). This CDR3 comprises 15 residues. Germline values: CDR1 MNHNS, CDR2 SASEGT.

This clone was seen more than once but under ten times. The chain uses TRBV20-1 and TRBJ1-2; possible D gene TRBD1, 6 bases. Trimming pared 3 bases from V and 7 bases from J, leaving 15 bases between. The CDR3 loop spans 13 amino acids. Germline V lookup: CDR1 DFQATT, CDR2 SNEGSKA (reference sequence). The CDR3 sequence is CSASSGTQTGYTF. DNA of the CDR3: TGCAGTGCTAGTTCAGGGACACAGACTGGCTACACCTTC.

This chain uses TRBV4-3 with TRBJ2-2, with TRBD2 matching 10 bases. The CDR3 has 22 amino acids. Trimming at V came to 0 bases and at J to 3 bases, leaving 19 bases not matched to a gene. Germline V lookup: CDR1 LGHNA, CDR2 YSLEER. CDR3 bases: TGCGCCAGCAGCCAAGAAATAAGCGGGAGGGCCAACATATTTGTGGACACCGGGGAGCTGTTTTTT. Its translation: CASSQEISGRANIFVDTGELFF.

The J gene is TRBJ1-2, the V gene TRBV29-1; D not resolved. The V and J ends lost 3 bases and 3 bases respectively, with 14 bases between them. CDR1 is SQVTM and CDR2 is ANQGSEA in the germline V gene. The CDR3 loop spans 14 amino acids. The CDR3 loop is CSVDVAESDYGYTF. CDR3 nucleotides: TGCAGCGTTGATGTGGCGGAGAGTGACTATGGCTACACCTTC.

This clone was recorded only once. J is TRBJ2-7 and V is TRBV4-3; 10 nucleotides align to TRBD1. CDR1 is LGHNA, CDR2 YSLEER, per germline. The junction had 8 bases not matched to a gene; V was cut back by 0 bases and J by 6 bases. This CDR3 region has 16 residues. The CDR3 sequence is CASSQELGTGVGEQYF. CDR3 sequence (DNA): TGCGCCAGCAGCCAAGAGCTAGGGACAGGGGTGGGCGAGCAGTACTTC.

J is TRBJ2-7 and V is TRBV9; weak D call: TRBD2 (5 bases). The CDR3 length is 17 residues. Trimming took 0 bases from V and 6 from J, leaving 22 bases between them. Germline CDR1 reads SGDLS; CDR2 reads YYNGEE. The CDR3 sequence is CASSVETLAGAAVEQYF. CDR3 sequence (DNA): TGTGCCAGCAGCGTAGAGACCCTGGCGGGCGCCGCGGTCGAGCAGTACTTC.

The chain couples TRBV6-5 to TRBJ1-6, with 9 bases lining up with TRBD1. The CDR3 runs to 15 residues. Germline lookup yields CDR1 MNHEY and CDR2 SVGAGI. After removal of 7 bases from V and 10 bases from J, the junction contained 11 bases not matched to a gene. The DNA of the CDR3 is TGTGCCAGCAAGAGGGGGGACAGGGAAGGATCACCCCTCCACTTT. Residues: CASKRGDREGSPLHF.

The chain joins TRBV5-1 to TRBJ2-1, with a tentative D call TRBD2 (5 bases). Between the trimmed V and J ends, which lost 0 bases and 9 bases, there was a span of 16 bases. This CDR3 is 15 amino acids long. The germline V gene has CDR1 SGHRS and CDR2 YFSETQ. The CDR3 DNA reads as TGCGCCAGCAGCTTGGTCTCAGGTGCTCGGGGTGAGCAGTTCTTC. This codes for CASSLVSGARGEQFF. The full variable domain, in which reference TRBV5-1 and TRBJ2-1 provide the parts outside the CDR3, is KAGVTQTPRYLIKTRGQQVTLSCSPISGHRSVSWYQQTPGQGLQFLFEYFSETQRNKGNFPGRFSGRQFSNSRSEMNVSTLELGDSALYLCASSLVSGARGEQFFGPGTRLTVL.

In this sample, this clone turned up once. V usage is TRBV4-3 and J usage is TRBJ1-4, with a tentative D call TRBD1 (5 bases). The CDR3 has 17 residues. The germline V gene has CDR1 LGHNA and CDR2 YSLEER. V gave up 0 bases and J gave up 0 bases, with 11 bases separating them. As DNA, the CDR3 is TGCGCCAGCAGCCAAGAGGACACCCTGTCAACTAATGAAAAACTGTTTTTT. Translated, it gives CASSQEDTLSTNEKLFF.

The chain employs TRBV18 and TRBJ2-7, with TRBD1 matching over 12 bases. The CDR3 covers 19 residues. The V gene end was trimmed by 3 bases and the J gene end by 2 bases; junction bases not matched to a gene: 14. The germline gives CDR1 KGHSH, CDR2 LQKENI. CDR3 bases: TGTGCCAGCTCACCGGGACAGGGGGCGCAGCTAGCGGGCGCCTACGAGCAGTACTTC. As protein: CASSPGQGAQLAGAYEQYF.

This chain connects TRBV7-3 to TRBJ2-3, with a tentative D call TRBD1 (6 bases). The germline gives CDR1 SGHTA, CDR2 FQGTGA. V was cut by 1 base and J by 7 bases, with 15 bases left in between. The CDR3 spans 15 residues. In DNA form, the CDR3 reads TGTGCCAGCAGCTTAAAGGTGACAGGCCAGAATACGCAGTATTTT. This translates into CASSLKVTGQNTQYF.

As regards this clone: At one boundary the junction diverges from the germline segment, which might be a read error. The V call is TRBV3-1 (or the pseudogene TRBV3-2), the J call TRBJ2-7, with TRBD2 matching over 8 bases. In germline, CDR1 is LGHDT, CDR2 YNNKEL (reference sequence). The CDR3 is made up of 13 amino acids. CDR3: CASSQGGLAGPNF. The CDR3 bases are TGTGCCAGCAGCCAGGGGGGGCTAGCGGGCCCCAACTTC.

The J gene is TRBJ2-1, the V gene TRBV5-1; 12 bases line up with TRBD1. In germline, CDR1 is SGHRS, CDR2 YFSETQ. The CDR3 runs 16 residues. V gave up 3 bases and J gave up 7 bases; unmatched junction bases: 8. In DNA form, the CDR3 reads TGCGCCAGCAGCTCGTCCGGGACAGGGGGCTGGAATGAGCAGTTCTTC. Protein product: CASSSSGTGGWNEQFF.

V usage is TRBV5-1 and J usage is TRBJ1-1; TRBD1 matches at 11 bases. The CDR3 totals 15 residues. The germline V gene encodes CDR1 SGHRS and CDR2 YFSETQ. V lost 4 bases and J lost 4; bases outside the gene matches: 6. DNA of the CDR3: TGCGCCAGCAGCCCAGCCGGGACAGGGGGCACTGAAGCTTTCTTT. It encodes CASSPAGTGGTEAFF. Full variable domain (outside the CDR3, taken from reference TRBV5-1 and TRBJ1-1): KAGVTQTPRYLIKTRGQQVTLSCSPISGHRSVSWYQQTPGQGLQFLFEYFSETQRNKGNFPGRFSGRQFSNSRSEMNVSTLELGDSALYLCASSPAGTGGTEAFFGQGTRLTVV.

The chain couples TRBV4-3 to TRBJ1-4, with D unclear. CDR1 is LGHNA and CDR2 is YSLEER in the germline V gene. Trimming shortened V by 5 bases and J by 7 bases, and 14 bases separated the two germline ends. The CDR3 has 14 amino acids. The CDR3 DNA reads TGCGCCAGCAGCTTGGGGAGAGTGGGTGAAAAACTGTTTTTT. This sequence encodes CASSLGRVGEKLFF.

V gene TRBV5-1 combines with J gene TRBJ2-1, with 10 bases identical to TRBD2. Germline V CDR1 and CDR2: SGHRS, YFSETQ. Trimming cost V 4 bases and J 3 bases; bases outside gene matches: 4. The CDR3 contains 15 residues. The chain's CDR3 is CASSLAGVDYNEQFF. For the CDR3, the DNA is TGCGCCAGCAGCCTAGCGGGAGTTGACTACAATGAGCAGTTCTTC.